Listed below are T cell receptor beta chains from one sample, sequenced in a study of OX40 agonist ivuxolimab in advanced cancers. Sequencing used immunoSEQ multiplex PCR; TCRdb keeps in-frame clones, though not all of them. The data hold fewer than 80,000 clones, with approximately 88% observed a single time. The material was CD4+ or CD8+ T cells sorted from blood, obtained in a trial of the OX40 agonist ivuxolimab. These receptors were obtained from an adult with an advanced solid tumor such as melanoma, head and neck, liver or kidney cancer. The CDR3 runs from the conserved cysteine through the conserved F or W. The order of the fields is CDR3 DNA, CDR3 protein, J gene, clone size, V gene, D gene. D genes are given only for firm matches. A row's size may be missing; if present it is once, few, many or a size class.

CDR3nt: TGTGCCAGCAGTGCTGGGTGGTCGGGCGAGCAGTACTTC; CDR3aa: CASSAGWSGEQYF; j_gene: TRBJ2-7; abundance: few; v_gene: TRBV2; d_gene: NA
CDR3nt: TGTGCTAGTGGTTGGGACCTGACTAGCGGGATAGCTGGGGAGCAGTTCTTC; CDR3aa: CASGWDLTSGIAGEQFF; j_gene: TRBJ2-1; abundance: NA; v_gene: TRBV12-5; d_gene: TRBD2
CDR3nt: TGTGCCAGCAGCTTAGGACAGGGTGCAACTAATGAAAAACTGTTTTTT; CDR3aa: CASSLGQGATNEKLFF; j_gene: TRBJ1-4; abundance: NA; v_gene: TRBV5-4; d_gene: TRBD1
CDR3nt: TGTGCCAGCAGCGTCATCCCCTCTAGCGGGGGGCGAGGGGGTGGCACAGATACGCAGTATTTT; CDR3aa: CASSVIPSSGGRGGGTDTQYF; j_gene: TRBJ2-3; abundance: NA; v_gene: TRBV9; d_gene: TRBD2
CDR3nt: TGTGCCAGCAGCTTAATGGATACGCAGTATTTT; CDR3aa: CASSLMDTQYF; j_gene: TRBJ2-3; abundance: NA; v_gene: TRBV5-1; d_gene: NA
CDR3nt: TGTGCCAGCAGCTTAGAACAGGCTTTGGGTAATCAGCCCCAGCATTTT; CDR3aa: CASSLEQALGNQPQHF; j_gene: TRBJ1-5; abundance: few; v_gene: TRBV7-8; d_gene: NA
CDR3nt: TGTGCCAGCAGCTTGGCGGGGGGCCAATACAATGAGCAGTTCTTC; CDR3aa: CASSLAGGQYNEQFF; j_gene: TRBJ2-1; abundance: NA; v_gene: TRBV5-4; d_gene: NA
CDR3nt: TGTGCCAGCAGCTTGGGTCAGGACACAGATACGCAGTATTTT; CDR3aa: CASSLGQDTDTQYF; j_gene: TRBJ2-3; abundance: NA; v_gene: TRBV5-8; d_gene: NA
CDR3nt: TGTGCCAGTAGTCCGGACAGGGGCCGGGAAAGCTCCTACGAGCAGTACTTC; CDR3aa: CASSPDRGRESSYEQYF; j_gene: TRBJ2-7; abundance: NA; v_gene: TRBV19; d_gene: TRBD1
CDR3nt: TGTGCCAGCAGCCATGGGGCATCTAACTATGGCTACACCTTC; CDR3aa: CASSHGASNYGYTF; j_gene: TRBJ1-2; abundance: NA; v_gene: TRBV4-2; d_gene: NA
CDR3nt: TGTGCCAGCTCACGCAGGGCGGACTATGGCTACACCTTC; CDR3aa: CASSRRADYGYTF; j_gene: TRBJ1-2; abundance: NA; v_gene: TRBV18; d_gene: NA
CDR3nt: TGTGCCAGCAGTTTCAGTGCTATGAACACTGAAGCTTTCTTT; CDR3aa: CASSFSAMNTEAFF; j_gene: TRBJ1-1; abundance: NA; v_gene: TRBV6-6; d_gene: NA
CDR3nt: TGCGGACGGACAGGGGTCTACAATGAGCAGTTCTTC; CDR3aa: CGRTGVYNEQFF; j_gene: TRBJ2-1; abundance: NA; v_gene: TRBV5-1; d_gene: TRBD1
CDR3nt: TGTGCCTGGACTCGACAGGGGGCAAGGCAGCCCCAGCATTTT; CDR3aa: CAWTRQGARQPQHF; j_gene: TRBJ1-5; abundance: NA; v_gene: TRBV30; d_gene: TRBD1
CDR3nt: TGTGCCAGCAGTGAACTACGAGGTTTCGAGCAGTACTTC; CDR3aa: CASSELRGFEQYF; j_gene: TRBJ2-7; abundance: NA; v_gene: TRBV6-1; d_gene: NA
CDR3nt: TGTGCCAGCAGCCAAGACATGGGACAGGGGTTGAGTAATGGCAATCAGCCCCAGCATTTT; CDR3aa: CASSQDMGQGLSNGNQPQHF; j_gene: TRBJ1-5; abundance: NA; v_gene: TRBV4-2; d_gene: TRBD1
CDR3nt: TGTGCCAGCAGCGGGGACAGTTTTTACAATGAGCAGTTCTTC; CDR3aa: CASSGDSFYNEQFF; j_gene: TRBJ2-1; abundance: NA; v_gene: TRBV14; d_gene: TRBD1
CDR3nt: TGTGCCAGCAGTTCACAGGGGGCTGGCTACACCTTC; CDR3aa: CASSSQGAGYTF; j_gene: TRBJ1-2; abundance: NA; v_gene: TRBV27; d_gene: TRBD1
CDR3nt: TGTGCCTGGAGCAACGGTGGAATCTACACTGAAGCTTTCTTT; CDR3aa: CAWSNGGIYTEAFF; j_gene: TRBJ1-1; abundance: few; v_gene: TRBV30; d_gene: NA
CDR3nt: TGTGCCAGCAGCTTAGGGGGAGCGTCCGGGGAGCTGTTTTTT; CDR3aa: CASSLGGASGELFF; j_gene: TRBJ2-2; abundance: once; v_gene: TRBV7-2; d_gene: NA
CDR3nt: TGTGCCAGCAGTTTGAAGGGCTTCTATGGCTACACCTTC; CDR3aa: CASSLKGFYGYTF; j_gene: TRBJ1-2; abundance: once; v_gene: TRBV28; d_gene: NA